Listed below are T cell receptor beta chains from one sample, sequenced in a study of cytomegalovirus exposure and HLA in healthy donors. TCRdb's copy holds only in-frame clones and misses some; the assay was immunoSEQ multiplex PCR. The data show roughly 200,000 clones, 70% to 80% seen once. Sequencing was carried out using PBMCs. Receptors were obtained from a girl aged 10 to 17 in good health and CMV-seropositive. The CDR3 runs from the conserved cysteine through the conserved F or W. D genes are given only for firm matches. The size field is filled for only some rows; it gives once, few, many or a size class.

CDR3 protein: CASSQAQTRPGLRHEQYF
CDR3 DNA: TGCGCCAGCAGCCAAGCCCAAACGCGGCCGGGACTTAGACACGAGCAGTACTTC
J gene: TRBJ2-7
V gene: TRBV4-1
D gene: NA
clone size: NA

CDR3 protein: CASSLTGTGSYEQYF
CDR3 DNA: TGTGCCAGCAGCTTAACCGGGACAGGCTCCTACGAGCAGTACTTC
J gene: TRBJ2-7
V gene: TRBV7-8
D gene: TRBD1
clone size: NA

CDR3 protein: CASKGPAVGWGEQYF
CDR3 DNA: TGTGCCAGCAAGGGGCCGGCAGTGGGGTGGGGTGAGCAGTACTTC
J gene: TRBJ2-7
V gene: TRBV6-4
D gene: NA
clone size: once

CDR3 protein: CASSEFGSENQETQYF
CDR3 DNA: TGTGCCAGCAGTGAATTTGGTTCGGAGAACCAAGAGACCCAGTACTTC
J gene: TRBJ2-5
V gene: TRBV25-1
D gene: NA
clone size: NA

CDR3 protein: CASSVGGISGATDTQYF
CDR3 DNA: TGTGCCAGCAGCGTAGGAGGAATTAGCGGGGCCACAGATACGCAGTATTTT
J gene: TRBJ2-3
V gene: TRBV9
D gene: TRBD2
clone size: once

CDR3 protein: CASSPEGAGASNQPQHF
CDR3 DNA: TGTGCCAGCAGCCCCGAGGGGGCCGGGGCAAGCAATCAGCCCCAGCATTTT
J gene: TRBJ1-5
V gene: TRBV7-2
D gene: TRBD1
clone size: NA

CDR3 protein: CASSIGHLNTEAFF
CDR3 DNA: TGTGCCAGTAGTATCGGACACTTGAACACTGAAGCTTTCTTT
J gene: TRBJ1-1
V gene: TRBV19
D gene: NA
clone size: NA

CDR3 protein: CASSQERTGGAGELFF
CDR3 DNA: TGCGCCAGCAGCCAAGAGCGAACAGGGGGCGCCGGGGAGCTGTTTTTT
J gene: TRBJ2-2
V gene: TRBV4-1
D gene: TRBD1
clone size: NA

CDR3 protein: CASSSSPTTGNEKLFF
CDR3 DNA: TGTGCCAGCAGCTCAAGCCCTACCACAGGGAATGAAAAACTGTTTTTT
J gene: TRBJ1-4
V gene: TRBV11-2
D gene: NA
clone size: NA

CDR3 protein: CASSIVGGPTDTQYF
CDR3 DNA: TGTGCCAGTAGTATAGTCGGGGGACCCACAGATACGCAGTATTTT
J gene: TRBJ2-3
V gene: TRBV19
D gene: NA
clone size: NA